This T cell receptor (beta chain) was sequenced during a study of glioma-infiltrating T cells. This CDR3 region has 14 residues. V was cut by 6 bases and J by 5 bases, with 16 bases left in between. Per germline, CDR1 MNHNS and CDR2 SASEGT. General study findings and limits: Non-neoplastic patients had below-expected tissue-blood divergence, while all gliomas exceeded expectation. CDR3 overlap between tissue and blood was very small.

This clonotype appeared many times. Its target is not known. TCR alpha and beta CDR3 regions were amplified from RNA using iRepertoire nested multiplex PCR. Tissue mRNA or PBMC total RNA, about 90-450 ng, went into one-step reverse transcription and amplification. TCRdb reanalysed the multiplex PCR reads using MiXCR and keeps one entry per CDR3 protein. The sample includes about 21,000 distinct CDR3 sequences, approximately 23% of them seen just once. This receptor was identified in a human donor with low-grade glioma or glioblastoma, undergoing nonglioma brain surgery, or in good health (not recorded which). Source material: glioma tissue, nonneoplastic brain tissue, or PBMCs (not recorded which). The gene calls are TRBV6-1 and TRBJ1-1, with a weak D call TRBD1 (5 bases). CDR3 in amino acids: CASSKPQVGTEAFF. In nucleotides, the CDR3 is TGTGCCAGCAGCAAGCCACAGGTTGGGACTGAAGCTTTCTTT.